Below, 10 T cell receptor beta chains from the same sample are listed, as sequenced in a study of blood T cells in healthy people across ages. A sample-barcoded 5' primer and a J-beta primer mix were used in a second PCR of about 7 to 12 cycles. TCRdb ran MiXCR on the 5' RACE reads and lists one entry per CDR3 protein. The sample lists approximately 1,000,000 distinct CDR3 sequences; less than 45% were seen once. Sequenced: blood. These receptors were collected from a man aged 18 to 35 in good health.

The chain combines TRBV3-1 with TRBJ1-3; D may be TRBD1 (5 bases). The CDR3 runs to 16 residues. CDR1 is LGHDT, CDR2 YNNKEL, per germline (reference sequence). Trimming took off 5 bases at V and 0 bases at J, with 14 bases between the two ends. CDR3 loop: CASSDYRDYSGNTIYF. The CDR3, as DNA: TGTGCCAGCAGCGATTACCGGGACTACTCTGGAAACACCATATATTTT.

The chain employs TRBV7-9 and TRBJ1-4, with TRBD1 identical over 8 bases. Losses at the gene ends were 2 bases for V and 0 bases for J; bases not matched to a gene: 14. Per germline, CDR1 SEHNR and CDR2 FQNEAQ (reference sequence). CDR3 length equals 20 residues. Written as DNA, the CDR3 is TGTGCCAGCAGCTTACTTTCGCCGGCAGGGGGCGATGCAACTAATGAAAAACTGTTTTTT. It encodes CASSLLSPAGGDATNEKLFF.

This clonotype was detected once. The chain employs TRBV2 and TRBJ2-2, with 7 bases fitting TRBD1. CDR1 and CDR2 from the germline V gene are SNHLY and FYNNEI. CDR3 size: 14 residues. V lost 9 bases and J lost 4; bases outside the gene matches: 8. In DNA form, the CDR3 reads TGTGCCAGGACAAGGGACAGCGGCACCGGGGAGCTGTTTTTT. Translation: CARTRDSGTGELFF.

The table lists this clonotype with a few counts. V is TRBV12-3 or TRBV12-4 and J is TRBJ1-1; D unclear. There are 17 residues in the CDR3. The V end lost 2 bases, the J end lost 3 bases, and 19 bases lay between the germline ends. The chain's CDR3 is CASSLRFGTVVDTEAFF. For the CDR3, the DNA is TGTGCCAGCAGTTTACGGTTCGGCACGGTCGTAGACACTGAAGCTTTCTTT.

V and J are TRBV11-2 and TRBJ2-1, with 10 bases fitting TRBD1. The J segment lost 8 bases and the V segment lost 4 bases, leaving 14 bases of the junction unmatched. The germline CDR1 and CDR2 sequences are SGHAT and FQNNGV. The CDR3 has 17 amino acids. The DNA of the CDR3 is TGTGCCAGCAGCTCTATGAACGGACAGGGGGGTAAGGATGAGCAGTTCTTC. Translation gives CASSSMNGQGGKDEQFF.

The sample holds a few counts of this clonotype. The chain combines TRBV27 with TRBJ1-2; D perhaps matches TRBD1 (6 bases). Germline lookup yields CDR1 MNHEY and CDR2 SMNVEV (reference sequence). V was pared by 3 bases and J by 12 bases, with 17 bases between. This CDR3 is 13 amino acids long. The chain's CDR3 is CASSLTGYPPHTF. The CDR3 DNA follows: TGTGCCAGCAGTTTGACAGGCTACCCTCCCCACACCTTC.

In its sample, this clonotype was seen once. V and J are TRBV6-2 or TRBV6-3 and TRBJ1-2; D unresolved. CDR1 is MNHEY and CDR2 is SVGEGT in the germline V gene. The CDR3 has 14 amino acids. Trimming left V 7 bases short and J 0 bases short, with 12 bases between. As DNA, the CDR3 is TGTGCCAGCACCCGGGGAGAACCTAACTATGGCTACACCTTC. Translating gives CASTRGEPNYGYTF.

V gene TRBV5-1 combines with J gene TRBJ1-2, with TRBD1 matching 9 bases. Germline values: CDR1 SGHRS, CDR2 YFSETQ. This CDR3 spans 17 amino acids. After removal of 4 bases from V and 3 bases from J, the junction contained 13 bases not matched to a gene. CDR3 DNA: TGCGCCAGCAGCGTTACATACCGGACAGGGGATGACTATGGCTACACCTTC. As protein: CASSVTYRTGDDYGYTF.

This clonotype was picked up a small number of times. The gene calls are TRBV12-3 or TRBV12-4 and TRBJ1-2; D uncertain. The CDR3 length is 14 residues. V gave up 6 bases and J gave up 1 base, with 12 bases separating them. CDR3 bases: TGTGCCAGCAGCTCGCCGGATCTTAACTATGGCTACACCTTC. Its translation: CASSSPDLNYGYTF.

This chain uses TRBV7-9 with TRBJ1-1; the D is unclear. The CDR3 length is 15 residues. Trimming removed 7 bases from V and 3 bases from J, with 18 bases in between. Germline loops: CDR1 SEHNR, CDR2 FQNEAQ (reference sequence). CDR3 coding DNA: TGTGCCAGCATCCTCGGCCCCGAGTCCCACACTGAAGCTTTCTTT. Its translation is CASILGPESHTEAFF.